One and the same sample provided the 24 T cell receptor beta chains below, sequenced in a study of graft-versus-host responses after intestinal transplantation. The assay was immunoSEQ multiplex PCR, and TCRdb's table has in-frame clones only and misses some. This table has about 97,000 clones, 90% appearing once. The sequenced sample was PBMCs, obtained 450 to 460 days after intestinal transplant. The receptor set was obtained from a human patient who received an intestinal transplant, so some T cells may come from the graft donor.

A single count supports this clone. This chain uses TRBV7-2 with TRBJ2-3; 7 bases line up with TRBD2. There are 13 residues in the CDR3. Germline-derived CDR1 and CDR2 are SGHTA and FQGNSA. Trimming at V came to 10 bases and at J to 6 bases, leaving 10 bases not matched to a gene. The CDR3, as DNA: TGTGCCATCAAGCGTCCCGGGGGGGATACGCAGTATTTT. Translation: CAIKRPGGDTQYF.

This clone was seen just once. The J gene is TRBJ2-7, the V gene TRBV6-6; D unresolved. Germline lookup yields CDR1 MNHNY and CDR2 SVGAGI (reference sequence). This CDR3 comprises 11 residues. Trimming cost V 8 bases and J 1 base, with 6 bases left between them. CDR3 region: CASVQSYEQYF. CDR3 nucleotides: TGTGCCAGCGTGCAATCCTACGAGCAGTACTTC.

The chain combines TRBV6-6 with TRBJ1-4; D is undetermined. The germline CDR1 and CDR2 sequences are MNHNY and SVGAGI (reference sequence). Trimming shortened V by 0 bases and J by 7 bases, and 9 bases separated the two germline ends. This CDR3 comprises 14 residues. CDR3 in DNA: TGTGCCAGCAGTTACTCGAAGGCCCCTGAAAAACTGTTTTTT. Protein product: CASSYSKAPEKLFF.

The chain links TRBV19 to TRBJ2-3, with TRBD2 matching 11 bases. The trim removed 5 bases at V and 3 bases at J, leaving 7 bases unmatched. CDR1 is LNHDA, CDR2 SQIVND, per germline (reference sequence). CDR3 size: 16 residues. The DNA for the CDR3 is TGTGCCAGTAGTTTCGGACTAGCGGGCGATACAGATACGCAGTATTTT. Its translation: CASSFGLAGDTDTQYF.

CDR3 sequence: CASRTDQNYGYTF. The CDR3 DNA reads as TGTGCCAGCAGGACGGACCAAAACTATGGCTACACCTTC. The chain combines TRBV6-1 with TRBJ1-2; D unclear. Trimming pared 6 bases from V and 2 bases from J, leaving 10 bases between. Germline V lookup: CDR1 MNHNS, CDR2 SASEGT. This CDR3 is built from 13 residues.

The rearrangement uses TRBV14 and TRBJ2-1; the D gene is possibly TRBD2 (5 bases). The CDR3 loop spans 14 amino acids. Per germline, CDR1 SGHDN and CDR2 FVKESK. V was shortened by 4 bases and J by 7 bases, with 14 bases between the two germline ends. DNA of the CDR3: TGTGCCAGCAGCCCACGGTATACGGGAAATGAGCAGTTCTTC. Translation: CASSPRYTGNEQFF.

The chain carries TRBV4-2 and TRBJ2-1, with 11 bases matching TRBD2. Trimming cost V 1 base and J 5 bases; bases outside gene matches: 10. From germline, CDR1 is LGHNA and CDR2 YNFKEQ. The CDR3 contains 18 residues. This chain's CDR3 is CASSQVSLGLAEHNEQFF. The CDR3 DNA reads as TGTGCCAGCAGCCAAGTGAGCCTGGGACTAGCGGAACACAATGAGCAGTTCTTC.

The V and J genes are TRBV13 and TRBJ1-2, with D hard to call. V was cut by 0 bases and J by 4 bases, with 9 bases left in between. The V gene's germline CDR1 is PRHDT and CDR2 FYEKMQ (reference sequence). CDR3 length: 14 residues. The CDR3 DNA reads as TGTGCCAGCAGCTTAGGGCGTTCTCCCTATGGCTACACCTTC. It translates to CASSLGRSPYGYTF.

The chain uses TRBV7-2 and TRBJ1-1; D might be TRBD1 (5 bases). This CDR3 is built from 12 residues. Trimming removed 3 bases from V and 11 bases from J, with 13 bases in between. Germline assignment: CDR1 SGHTA and CDR2 FQGNSA. The CDR3 region has the DNA TGTGCCAGCAGCTTTAAAGGGCGGGGCGCTTTCTTT. Translated, it gives CASSFKGRGAFF.

This clone was detected once. This chain links TRBV2 with TRBJ1-3; perhaps TRBD1 as D (5 bases). The CDR3 sequence is 17 residues long. Germline assignment: CDR1 SNHLY and CDR2 FYNNEI. Between the trimmed V and J ends, which lost 4 bases and 3 bases, there was a span of 19 bases. The CDR3: CASSGSGQGVLGNTIYF. CDR3 nucleotides: TGTGCCAGCAGTGGTTCAGGGCAGGGCGTACTTGGAAACACCATATATTTT. Full variable domain (remainder filled in from reference TRBV2 and TRBJ1-3): EPEVTQTPSHQVTQMGQEVILRCVPISNHLYFYWYRQILGQKVEFLVSFYNNEISEKSEIFDDQFSVERPDGSNFTLKIRSTKLEDSAMYFCASSGSGQGVLGNTIYFGEGSWLTVV.

The rearrangement links TRBV19 to TRBJ2-5; D gene unclear. The CDR3 is made up of 14 amino acids. From germline, CDR1 is LNHDA and CDR2 SQIVND (reference sequence). The V end lost 0 bases, the J end lost 2 bases, and 7 bases lay between the germline ends. CDR3 sequence: CASSIDRVQETQYF. The CDR3 region has the DNA TGTGCCAGTAGTATAGATCGGGTGCAAGAGACCCAGTACTTC. The full variable domain, its missing parts supplied by reference TRBV19 and TRBJ2-5, is DGGITQSPKYLFRKEGQNVTLSCEQNLNHDAMYWYRQDPGQGLRLIYYSQIVNDFQKGDIAEGYSVSREKKESFPLTVTSAQKNPTAFYLCASSIDRVQETQYFGPGTRLLVL.

The V gene is TRBV29-1, the J gene TRBJ2-3; TRBD2 matches at 12 bases. V lost 5 bases, J lost 6 bases, and 9 bases stayed unmatched. The CDR3 consists of 15 residues. Germline CDR1 SQVTM, CDR2 ANQGSEA. The CDR3 DNA sequence: TGCAGCGTTACTTCTAGCGGGGGGGCCTGGGATACGCAGTATTTT. Its translation is CSVTSSGGAWDTQYF.

This clone was seen a few times. V is TRBV6-4 and J is TRBJ2-2, with unresolved D. CDR1 is MRHNA and CDR2 is SNTAGT in the germline V gene. The CDR3 spans 14 residues. V lost 2 bases, J lost 6 bases, and 10 bases lay in between. CDR3 sequence reads: CASSDDRTAGELFF. The DNA for the CDR3 is TGTGCCAGCAGTGACGACCGCACGGCCGGGGAGCTGTTTTTT.

The rearrangement links TRBV5-1 to TRBJ1-1; D not resolved. V lost 0 bases to trimming and J lost 3 bases, with 6 bases between them. CDR3 length: 13 residues. Germline assignment: CDR1 SGHRS and CDR2 YFSETQ. The CDR3 sequence: CASSLARYTEAFF. In DNA form, the CDR3 reads TGCGCCAGCAGCTTGGCCCGCTACACTGAAGCTTTCTTT.

This sequence joins TRBV19 and TRBJ2-7; D might be TRBD1 (5 bases). Trimming left V 6 bases short and J 4 bases short, with 13 bases between. Germline CDR1 reads LNHDA; CDR2 reads SQIVND (reference sequence). This CDR3 comprises 13 residues. DNA of the CDR3: TGTGCCAGTAGCCCCGGCAGGGATTACGAGCAGTACTTC. Translating gives CASSPGRDYEQYF.

The chain couples TRBV5-1 to TRBJ1-3, with 9 bases aligning to TRBD1. CDR3 length: 16 amino acids. Germline loops: CDR1 SGHRS, CDR2 YFSETQ. With 4 bases clipped from V and 2 bases from J, the junction kept 7 bases outside the gene matches. CDR3 DNA sequence: TGCGCCAGCAGCCCGGGGGACAGGGCCCCTGGAAACACCATATATTTT. Translating gives CASSPGDRAPGNTIYF. Variable domain in full (rest from reference TRBV5-1 and TRBJ1-3): KAGVTQTPRYLIKTRGQQVTLSCSPISGHRSVSWYQQTPGQGLQFLFEYFSETQRNKGNFPGRFSGRQFSNSRSEMNVSTLELGDSALYLCASSPGDRAPGNTIYFGEGSWLTVV.

The chain links TRBV9 to TRBJ2-7; D is unresolved. V dropped 2 bases and J dropped 2 bases, with 11 bases sitting between them. There are 14 residues in the CDR3. Germline V lookup: CDR1 SGDLS, CDR2 YYNGEE. CDR3 DNA: TGTGCCAGCAGCGTGGCTGCGAATCCCTACGAGCAGTACTTC. Translated: CASSVAANPYEQYF.

In this sample, this clone turned up a few times. This chain uses TRBV19 with TRBJ1-5; maybe TRBD1 (5 bases). This CDR3 region has 15 residues. Germline V gene data show CDR1 as LNHDA and CDR2 as SQIVND (reference sequence). Deletions cut 6 bases from V and 6 bases from J, with 18 bases between. CDR3 coding DNA: TGTGCCAGTAGACCGGGGACGGCGGGGGGTCAGCCCCAGCATTTT. It yields the protein CASRPGTAGGQPQHF. Supplemented by reference TRBV19 and TRBJ1-5, the full variable domain reads DGGITQSPKYLFRKEGQNVTLSCEQNLNHDAMYWYRQDPGQGLRLIYYSQIVNDFQKGDIAEGYSVSREKKESFPLTVTSAQKNPTAFYLCASRPGTAGGQPQHFGDGTRLSIL.

The chain recombines TRBV9 with TRBJ1-2, with a possible D match to TRBD1 (6 bases). The CDR3 extends over 14 amino acids. V was shortened by 3 bases and J by 7 bases, with 16 bases between the two germline ends. CDR1 and CDR2 (germline): SGDLS, YYNGEE. CDR3 in amino acids: CASSAPGGLLGYTF. For the CDR3, the DNA is TGTGCCAGCAGCGCCCCGGGGGGCCTCCTTGGCTACACCTTC. The whole variable domain, remainder taken from reference TRBV9 and TRBJ1-2, is DSGVTQTPKHLITATGQRVTLRCSPRSGDLSVYWYQQSLDQGLQFLIQYYNGEERAKGNILERFSAQQFPDLHSELNLSSLELGDSALYFCASSAPGGLLGYTFGSGTRLTVV.

The genes are TRBV27 and TRBJ2-2; 7 bases align to TRBD1. The germline V gene encodes CDR1 MNHEY and CDR2 SMNVEV (reference sequence). V lost 3 bases and J lost 7; bases outside the gene matches: 11. The CDR3 has 16 residues. The CDR3 sequence is CASSFHRGLGVGELFF. The CDR3 nucleotides are TGTGCCAGCAGTTTCCACAGGGGCCTCGGTGTCGGGGAGCTGTTTTTT.

V gene TRBV7-2 combines with J gene TRBJ1-4, with D possibly being TRBD1 (5 bases). The CDR3 has 14 amino acids. Trimming took off 2 bases at V and 8 bases at J, with 12 bases between the two ends. CDR1 is SGHTA and CDR2 is FQGNSA in the germline V gene. As DNA, the CDR3 is TGTGCCAGCAGCTTAACTCGGTGGGGCGAAAAACTGTTTTTT. It encodes CASSLTRWGEKLFF.

The chain links TRBV5-1 to TRBJ2-7; 9 bases fit TRBD1. This CDR3 has 13 residues. Trimming cost V 0 bases and J 6 bases; bases outside gene matches: 1. Per the germline V gene, CDR1 is SGHRS and CDR2 is YFSETQ. CDR3 region: CASSLDRGREQYF. The CDR3 DNA follows: TGCGCCAGCAGCTTGGACAGGGGGCGCGAGCAGTACTTC.

In this sample, this clone turned up a few times. The chain employs TRBV6-5 and TRBJ1-6; no reliable D call. The germline V gene has CDR1 MNHEY and CDR2 SVGAGI. The CDR3 extends over 15 amino acids. V dropped 0 bases and J dropped 9 bases, with 12 bases sitting between them. The CDR3 DNA is TGTGCCAGCAGTTACTCTTTCCCCACCCTTTCACCCCTCCACTTT. Translation: CASSYSFPTLSPLHF.

The CDR3 bases are TGTGCCAGCAGTTTAGGTTACTACTACGAGCAGTACTTC. Amino acids: CASSLGYYYEQYF. The V and J genes are TRBV27 and TRBJ2-7; D gene uncertain. Deletions cut 2 bases from V and 3 bases from J, with 8 bases between. From germline, CDR1 is MNHEY and CDR2 SMNVEV (reference sequence). The CDR3 is 13 residues long.